The present entry profiles one TCR beta chain with its context. Antigen: not known. The table came from immunoSEQ multiplex PCR; TCRdb's copy has only in-frame clones and leaves some out. The table records about 75,000 clones, just under 80% of them present only once. This specimen belongs to a study of memory CD4+ T cells and cytomegalovirus serostatus. Overall study context: This sample comes from healthy Belgian adults, about nine CMV seropositive, approximately 24 seronegative. Findings of the study overall: Each of approximately 73 CMV-associated TCRbeta sequences occurred in one to five individuals. Repertoires predicted CMV serostatus with median bootstrapped AUC of about 0.94.

The sort gate was single viable CD3+CD4+CD8-CD45RO+ cells for memory CD4+ T cells. The CDR3 loop spans 13 amino acids. Deletions cut 1 base from V and 5 bases from J, with 9 bases between. Germline V lookup: CDR1 SEHNR, CDR2 FQNEAQ (reference sequence). The sequence came from an adult in good health and CMV-seropositive. Sample: memory CD4+ T cells from blood. J is TRBJ2-7 and V is TRBV7-9; D is uncertain. In DNA form, the CDR3 reads TGTGCCAGCAGCTTAGGGGGTGGGGACGAGCAGTACTTC. It yields the protein CASSLGGGDEQYF.